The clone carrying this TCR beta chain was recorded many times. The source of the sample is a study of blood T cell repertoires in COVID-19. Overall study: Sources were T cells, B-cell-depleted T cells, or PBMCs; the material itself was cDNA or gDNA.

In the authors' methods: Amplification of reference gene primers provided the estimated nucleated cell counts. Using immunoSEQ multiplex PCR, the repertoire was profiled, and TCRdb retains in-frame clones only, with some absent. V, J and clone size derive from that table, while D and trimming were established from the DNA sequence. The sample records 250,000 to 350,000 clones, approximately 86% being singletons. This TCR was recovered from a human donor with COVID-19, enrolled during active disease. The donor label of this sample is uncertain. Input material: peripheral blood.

The chain's CDR3 is CASSRTSGNNEQFF. The DNA for the CDR3 is TGTGCCAGCAGCCGGACTAGCGGGAACAATGAGCAGTTCTTC. This chain links TRBV9 with TRBJ2-1; 12 nucleotides align to TRBD2. J lost 5 bases, V lost 4 bases, and 1 base had no gene match. Germline CDR1 reads SGDLS; CDR2 reads YYNGEE. The CDR3 runs to 14 residues.